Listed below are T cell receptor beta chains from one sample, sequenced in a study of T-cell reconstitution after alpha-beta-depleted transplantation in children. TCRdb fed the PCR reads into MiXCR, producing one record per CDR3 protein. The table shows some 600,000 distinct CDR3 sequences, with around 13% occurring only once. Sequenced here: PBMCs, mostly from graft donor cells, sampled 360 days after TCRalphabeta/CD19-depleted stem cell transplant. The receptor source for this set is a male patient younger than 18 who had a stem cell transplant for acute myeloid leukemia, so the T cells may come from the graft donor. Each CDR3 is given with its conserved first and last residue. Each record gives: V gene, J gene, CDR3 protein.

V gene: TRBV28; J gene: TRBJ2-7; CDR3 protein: CASSGTPENWHEQYF
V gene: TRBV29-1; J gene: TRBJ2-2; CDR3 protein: CSVATVNTGELFF
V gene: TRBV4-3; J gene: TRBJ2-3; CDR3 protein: CASSQELAGILTDTQYF
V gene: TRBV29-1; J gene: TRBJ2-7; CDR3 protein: CSVDRGVDEQYF
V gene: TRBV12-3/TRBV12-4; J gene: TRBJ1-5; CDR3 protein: CASRWDRGHQPQHF
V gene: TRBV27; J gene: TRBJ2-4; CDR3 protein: CASSTPGQSRLGKNIQYF
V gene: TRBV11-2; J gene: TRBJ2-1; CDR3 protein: CASSSSTGWVEQFF
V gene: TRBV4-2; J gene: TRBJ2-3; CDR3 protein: CASSQPTSSPGHTQYF
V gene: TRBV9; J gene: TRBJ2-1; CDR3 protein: CASSPLVLGNNEQFF
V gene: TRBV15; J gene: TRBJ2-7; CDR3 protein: CATSREARNYEQYF
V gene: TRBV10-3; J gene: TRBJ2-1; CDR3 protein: CAISSSPTSFGEQFF
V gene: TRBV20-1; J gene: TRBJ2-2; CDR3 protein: CSAALLAGINTGELFF
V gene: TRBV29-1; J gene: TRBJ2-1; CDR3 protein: CSVQREGGGEQFF